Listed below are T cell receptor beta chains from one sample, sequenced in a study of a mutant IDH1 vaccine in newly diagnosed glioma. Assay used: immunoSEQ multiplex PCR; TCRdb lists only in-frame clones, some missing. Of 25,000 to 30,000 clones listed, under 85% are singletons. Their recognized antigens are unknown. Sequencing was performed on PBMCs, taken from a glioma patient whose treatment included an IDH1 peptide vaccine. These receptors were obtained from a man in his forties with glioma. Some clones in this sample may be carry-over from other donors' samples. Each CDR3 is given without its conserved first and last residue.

SVGAGTDTQY TRBV29-1
ASSTRGNEQY TRBV19
ASRFTGNSPLH TRBV7-2
AWSGGAGTGTYEQY TRBV30
ASSTWDHVSEQY TRBV19
AISEVGQRSSGNTIY TRBV10-3
ATSREDRVEETQY TRBV15
ASSPSGAHEQY TRBV7-9
ASSLAGGYTYEQY TRBV5-6
ASSLISRGHEKLF TRBV11-2
ATSRGAGASSYEQY TRBV15
ASSLGAGSFATNEKLF TRBV5-1
SVEADRMNTEAF TRBV29-1
ASRPKFGANEKLF TRBV5-1
ASSGAGTNYGYT TRBV2
ASSLAIPGEVGELF TRBV5-1
ASSGEQGDTQY TRBV5-1
ASSEFVQETGNTIY TRBV6-1
ASSTPLSRDGLNLNTEAF TRBV19
ASSFNHRTNEKLF TRBV11-1
ASSSTTGPYGYT TRBV7-2
ASSESLGAAEQY TRBV10-2
ASSFGTGVPSGANVLT TRBV5-6
ASSPPEGNSGANVLT TRBV18
ASARTDSYEQY TRBV2
ASSEGQGRGGYT TRBV13
SVENGRSLAGYT TRBV29-1